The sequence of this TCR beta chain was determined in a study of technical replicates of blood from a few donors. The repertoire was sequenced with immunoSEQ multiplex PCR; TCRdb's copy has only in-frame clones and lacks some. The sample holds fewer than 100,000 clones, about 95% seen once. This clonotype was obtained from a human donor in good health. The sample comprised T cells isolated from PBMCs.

The chain's CDR3 is CAWSRTGGASGANVLTF. Here the CDR3 DNA reads TGTGCCTGGAGCCGGACAGGGGGCGCATCTGGGGCCAACGTCCTGACTTTC. This sequence joins TRBV30 and TRBJ2-6; 11 bases map to TRBD1. This CDR3 contains 17 residues. V lost 3 bases to trimming and J lost 1 base; unmatched junction nucleotides: 5. The germline CDR1 and CDR2 sequences are GTSNPN and SVGIG (reference sequence).